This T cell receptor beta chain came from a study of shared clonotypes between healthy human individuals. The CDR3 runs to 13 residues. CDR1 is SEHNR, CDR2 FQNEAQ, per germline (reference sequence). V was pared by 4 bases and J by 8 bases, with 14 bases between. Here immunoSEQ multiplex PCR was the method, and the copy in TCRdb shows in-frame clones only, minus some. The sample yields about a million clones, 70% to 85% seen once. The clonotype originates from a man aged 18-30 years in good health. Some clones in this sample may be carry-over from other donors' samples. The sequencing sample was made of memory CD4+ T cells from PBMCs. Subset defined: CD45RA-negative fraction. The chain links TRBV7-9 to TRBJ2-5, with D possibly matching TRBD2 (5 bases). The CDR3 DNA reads TGTGCCAGCAGCTCAGACTTCCCGGGAACCCAGTACTTC. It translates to CASSSDFPGTQYF.